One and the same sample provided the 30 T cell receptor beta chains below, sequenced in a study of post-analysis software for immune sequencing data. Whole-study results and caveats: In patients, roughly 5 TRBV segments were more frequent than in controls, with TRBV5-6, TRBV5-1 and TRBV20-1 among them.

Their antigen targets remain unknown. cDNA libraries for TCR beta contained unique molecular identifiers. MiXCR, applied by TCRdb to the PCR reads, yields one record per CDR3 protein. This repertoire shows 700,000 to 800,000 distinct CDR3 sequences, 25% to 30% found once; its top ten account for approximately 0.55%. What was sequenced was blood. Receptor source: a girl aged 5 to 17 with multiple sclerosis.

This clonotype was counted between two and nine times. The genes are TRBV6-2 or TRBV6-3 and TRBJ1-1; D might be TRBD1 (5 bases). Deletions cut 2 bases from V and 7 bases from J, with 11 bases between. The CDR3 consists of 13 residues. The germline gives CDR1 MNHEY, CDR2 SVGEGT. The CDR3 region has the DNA TGTGCCAGCAGTTACACCAGGGAACTTGAAGCTTTCTTT. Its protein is CASSYTRELEAFF.

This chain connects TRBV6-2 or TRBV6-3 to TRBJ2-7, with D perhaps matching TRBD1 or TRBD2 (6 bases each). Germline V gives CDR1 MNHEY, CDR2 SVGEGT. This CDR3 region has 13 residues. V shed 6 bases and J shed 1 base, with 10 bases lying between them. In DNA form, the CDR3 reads TGTGCCAGCAGCAAGGGGGGATCCTACGAGCAGTACTTC. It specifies CASSKGGSYEQYF.

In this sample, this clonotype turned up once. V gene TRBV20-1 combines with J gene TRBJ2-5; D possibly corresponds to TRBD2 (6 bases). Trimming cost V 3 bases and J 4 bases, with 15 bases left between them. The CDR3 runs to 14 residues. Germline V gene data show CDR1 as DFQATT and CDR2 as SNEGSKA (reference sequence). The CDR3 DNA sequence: TGCAGTGCTAGTCCCCTGGCGGGATCAGAGACCCAGTACTTC. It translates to CSASPLAGSETQYF.

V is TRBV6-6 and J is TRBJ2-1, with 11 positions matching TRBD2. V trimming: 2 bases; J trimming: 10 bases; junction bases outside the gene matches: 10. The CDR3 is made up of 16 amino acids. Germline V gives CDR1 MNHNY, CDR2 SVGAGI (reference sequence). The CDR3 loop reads CASSYLGLAAPHEQFF. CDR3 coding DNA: TGTGCCAGCAGTTACCTGGGACTAGCGGCCCCCCACGAGCAGTTCTTC.

CDR3 region: CASSLDLTGGSDEQYF. The CDR3 DNA reads TGTGCCAGCAGCTTAGACCTGACAGGGGGCAGCGACGAGCAGTACTTC. V gene TRBV7-9 combines with J gene TRBJ2-7, with TRBD1 identical over 10 bases. The junction had 8 bases not matched to a gene; V was cut back by 1 base and J by 5 bases. The CDR3 totals 16 residues. Per germline, CDR1 SEHNR and CDR2 FQNEAQ (reference sequence). Full variable domain (rest looked up from reference TRBV7-9 and TRBJ2-7): DTGVSQNPRHKITKRGQNVTFRCDPISEHNRLYWYRQTLGQGPEFLTYFQNEAQLEKSRLLSDRFSAERPKGSFSTLEIQRTEQGDSAMYLCASSLDLTGGSDEQYFGPGTRLTVT.

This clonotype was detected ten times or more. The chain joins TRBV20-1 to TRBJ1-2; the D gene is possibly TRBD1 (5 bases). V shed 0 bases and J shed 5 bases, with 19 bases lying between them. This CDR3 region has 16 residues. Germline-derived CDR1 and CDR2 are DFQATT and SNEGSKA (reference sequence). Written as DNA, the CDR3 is TGCAGTGCTAGAGATCTCGCGGAGGGGACCTATTATGGCTACACCTTC. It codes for CSARDLAEGTYYGYTF.

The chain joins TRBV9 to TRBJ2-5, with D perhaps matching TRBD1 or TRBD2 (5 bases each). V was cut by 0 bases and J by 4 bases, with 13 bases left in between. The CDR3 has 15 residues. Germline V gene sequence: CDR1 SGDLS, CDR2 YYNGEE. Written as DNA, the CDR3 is TGTGCCAGCAGCGTAGACGAGGGGACGGCAGAGACCCAGTACTTC. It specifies CASSVDEGTAETQYF.

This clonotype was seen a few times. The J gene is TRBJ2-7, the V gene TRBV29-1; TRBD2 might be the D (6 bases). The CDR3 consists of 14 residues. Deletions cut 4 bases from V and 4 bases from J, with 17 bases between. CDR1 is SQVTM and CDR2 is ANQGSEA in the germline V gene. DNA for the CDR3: TGCAGCGTTGGGAGCGGGCCACCACGTTACGAGCAGTACTTC. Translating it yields CSVGSGPPRYEQYF.

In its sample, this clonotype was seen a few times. CDR3 residues: CASGKQEYYGYTF. The CDR3 region has the DNA TGTGCCAGCGGAAAGCAGGAGTACTATGGCTACACCTTC. The gene calls are TRBV7-9 and TRBJ1-2; D remains ambiguous. V was pared by 8 bases and J by 3 bases, with 13 bases between. Germline V gene lookup returns CDR1 SEHNR and CDR2 FQNEAQ (reference sequence). This CDR3 has 13 residues.

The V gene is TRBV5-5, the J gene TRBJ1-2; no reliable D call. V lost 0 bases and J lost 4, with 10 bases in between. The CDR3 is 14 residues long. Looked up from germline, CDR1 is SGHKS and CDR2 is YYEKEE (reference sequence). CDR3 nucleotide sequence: TGTGCCAGCAGCTTGGCCGGGGAACTCTATGGCTACACCTTC. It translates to CASSLAGELYGYTF. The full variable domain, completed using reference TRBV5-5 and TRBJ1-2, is DAGVTQSPTHLIKTRGQQVTLRCSPISGHKSVSWYQQVLGQGPQFIFQYYEKEERGRGNFPDRFSARQFPNYSSELNVNALLLGDSALYLCASSLAGELYGYTFGSGTRLTVV.

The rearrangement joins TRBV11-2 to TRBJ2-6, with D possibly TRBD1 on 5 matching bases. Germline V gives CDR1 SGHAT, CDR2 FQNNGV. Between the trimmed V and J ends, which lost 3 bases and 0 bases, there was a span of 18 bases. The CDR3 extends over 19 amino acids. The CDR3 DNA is TGTGCCAGCAGCTTCCGGTCGGGCAGGGCCCGCTCTGGGGCCAACGTCCTGACTTTC. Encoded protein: CASSFRSGRARSGANVLTF.

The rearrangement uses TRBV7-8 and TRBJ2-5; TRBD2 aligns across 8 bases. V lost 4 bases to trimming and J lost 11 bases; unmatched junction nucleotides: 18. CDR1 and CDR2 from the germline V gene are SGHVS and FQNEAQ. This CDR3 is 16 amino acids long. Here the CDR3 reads CASSSFGGAGASEQYF. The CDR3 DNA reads TGTGCCAGCAGCTCGTTTGGGGGAGCGGGGGCGTCGGAGCAGTACTTC.

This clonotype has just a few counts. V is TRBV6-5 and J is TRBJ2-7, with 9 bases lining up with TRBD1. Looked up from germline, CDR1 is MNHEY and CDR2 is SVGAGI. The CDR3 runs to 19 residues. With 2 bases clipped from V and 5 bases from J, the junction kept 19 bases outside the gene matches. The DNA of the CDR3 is TGTGCCAGCAGTTACCCCGGGACAGGGTCGAACCTACTCCCCAACGAGCAGTACTTC. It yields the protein CASSYPGTGSNLLPNEQYF.

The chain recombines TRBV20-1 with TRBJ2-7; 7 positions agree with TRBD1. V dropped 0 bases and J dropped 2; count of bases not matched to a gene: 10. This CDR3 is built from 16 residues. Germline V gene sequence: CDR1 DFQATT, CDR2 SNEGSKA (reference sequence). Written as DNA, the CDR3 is TGCAGTGCTAGAGATAAAGACAGGGTATGGACCTACGAGCAGTACTTC. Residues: CSARDKDRVWTYEQYF.

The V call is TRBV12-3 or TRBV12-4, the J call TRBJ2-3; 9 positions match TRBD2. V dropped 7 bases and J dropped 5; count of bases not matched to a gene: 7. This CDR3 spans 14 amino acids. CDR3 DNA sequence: TGTGCCAGCACCCTAGCGGGGAGTGGAGATACGCAGTATTTT. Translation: CASTLAGSGDTQYF.

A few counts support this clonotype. The CDR3: CASSQIPPGTNPYNEQFF. The CDR3 DNA sequence: TGTGCCAGCAGCCAAATCCCCCCCGGGACCAACCCCTACAATGAGCAGTTCTTC. The chain is built from TRBV14 and TRBJ2-1, with D possibly called TRBD1 or TRBD2 (5 bases each). This CDR3 is built from 18 residues. Per germline, CDR1 SGHDN and CDR2 FVKESK. V was cut by 2 bases and J by 2 bases, with 19 bases left in between.

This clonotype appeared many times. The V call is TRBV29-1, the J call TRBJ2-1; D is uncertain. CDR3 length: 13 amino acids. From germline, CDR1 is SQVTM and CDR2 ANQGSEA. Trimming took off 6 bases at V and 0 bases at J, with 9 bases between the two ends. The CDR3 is CSVDTSSYNEQFF. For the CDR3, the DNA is TGCAGCGTCGATACAAGCTCCTACAATGAGCAGTTCTTC.

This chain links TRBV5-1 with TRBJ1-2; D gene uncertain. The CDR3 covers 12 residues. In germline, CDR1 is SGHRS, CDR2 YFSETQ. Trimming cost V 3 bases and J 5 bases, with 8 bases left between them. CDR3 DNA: TGCGCCAGCAGCTCGACGGATTATGGCTACACCTTC. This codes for CASSSTDYGYTF.

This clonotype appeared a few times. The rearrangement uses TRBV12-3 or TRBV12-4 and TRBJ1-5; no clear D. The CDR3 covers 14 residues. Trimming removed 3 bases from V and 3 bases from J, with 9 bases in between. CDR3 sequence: CASSFGRNNQPQHF. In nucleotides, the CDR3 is TGTGCCAGCAGTTTCGGCAGAAACAATCAGCCCCAGCATTTT.

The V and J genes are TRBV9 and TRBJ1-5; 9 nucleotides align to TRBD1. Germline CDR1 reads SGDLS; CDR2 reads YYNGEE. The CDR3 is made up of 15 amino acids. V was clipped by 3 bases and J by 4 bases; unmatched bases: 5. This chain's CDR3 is CASSGGTGRNQPQHF. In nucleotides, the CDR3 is TGTGCCAGCAGCGGGGGGACAGGGAGGAATCAGCCCCAGCATTTT.

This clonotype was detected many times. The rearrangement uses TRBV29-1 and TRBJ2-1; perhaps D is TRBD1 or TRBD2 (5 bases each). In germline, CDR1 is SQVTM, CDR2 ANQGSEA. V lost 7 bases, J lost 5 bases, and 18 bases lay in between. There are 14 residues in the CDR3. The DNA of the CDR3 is TGCAGCGCCGGGGCGGCCCGCCCCAACAATGAGCAGTTCTTC. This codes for CSAGAARPNNEQFF.

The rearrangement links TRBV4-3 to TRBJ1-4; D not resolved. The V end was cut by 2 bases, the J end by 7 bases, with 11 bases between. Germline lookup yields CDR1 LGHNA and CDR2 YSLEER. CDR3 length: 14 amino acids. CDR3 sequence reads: CASSQLRNSEKLFF. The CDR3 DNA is TGCGCCAGCAGCCAATTACGGAACTCTGAAAAACTGTTTTTT.

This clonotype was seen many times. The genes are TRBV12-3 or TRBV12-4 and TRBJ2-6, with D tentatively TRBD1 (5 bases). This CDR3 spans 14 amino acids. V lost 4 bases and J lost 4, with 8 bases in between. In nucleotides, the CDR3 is TGTGCCAGCAGTTCAGGGTCAGGGGCCAACGTCCTGACTTTC. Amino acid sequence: CASSSGSGANVLTF.

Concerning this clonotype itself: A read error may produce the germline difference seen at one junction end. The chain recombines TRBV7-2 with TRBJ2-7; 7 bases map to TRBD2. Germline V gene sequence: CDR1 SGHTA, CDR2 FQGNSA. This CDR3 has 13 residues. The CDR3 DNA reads TGTGCCAGCACCTTAGCGGGCTCCTACGAGCAGTACTTC. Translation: CASTLAGSYEQYF.

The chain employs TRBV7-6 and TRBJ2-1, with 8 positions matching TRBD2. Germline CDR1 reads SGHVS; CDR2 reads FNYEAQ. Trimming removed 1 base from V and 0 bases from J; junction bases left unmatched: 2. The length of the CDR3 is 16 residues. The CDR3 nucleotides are TGTGCCAGCAGCTTAGTTGCGGGAGGCTCCTACAATGAGCAGTTCTTC. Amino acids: CASSLVAGGSYNEQFF.

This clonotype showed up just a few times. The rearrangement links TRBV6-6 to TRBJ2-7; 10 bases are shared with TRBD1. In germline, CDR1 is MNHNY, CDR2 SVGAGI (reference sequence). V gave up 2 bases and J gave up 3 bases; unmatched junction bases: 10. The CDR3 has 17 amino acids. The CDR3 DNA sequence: TGTGCCAGCAGTTACCCCCCGGGGACAGGGGATCACTACGAGCAGTACTTC. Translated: CASSYPPGTGDHYEQYF.

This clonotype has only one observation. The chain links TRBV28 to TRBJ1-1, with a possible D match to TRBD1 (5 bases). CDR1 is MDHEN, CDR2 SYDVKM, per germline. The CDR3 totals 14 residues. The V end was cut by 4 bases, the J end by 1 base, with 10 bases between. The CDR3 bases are TGTGCCAGCAGTTCAGGGCCCGGGAACACTGAAGCTTTCTTT. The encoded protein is CASSSGPGNTEAFF.

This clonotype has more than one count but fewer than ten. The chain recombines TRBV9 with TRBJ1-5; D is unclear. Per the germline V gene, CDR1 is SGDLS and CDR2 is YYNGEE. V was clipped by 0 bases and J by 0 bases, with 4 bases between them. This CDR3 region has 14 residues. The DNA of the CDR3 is TGTGCCAGCAGCGTAGGAAATAGCAATCAGCCCCAGCATTTT. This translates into CASSVGNSNQPQHF.

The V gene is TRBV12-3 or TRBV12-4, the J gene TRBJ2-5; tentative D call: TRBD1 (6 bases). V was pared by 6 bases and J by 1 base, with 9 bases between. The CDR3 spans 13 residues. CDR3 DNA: TGTGCCAGCAGACGACAGGCCCAAGAGACCCAGTACTTC. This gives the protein CASRRQAQETQYF.

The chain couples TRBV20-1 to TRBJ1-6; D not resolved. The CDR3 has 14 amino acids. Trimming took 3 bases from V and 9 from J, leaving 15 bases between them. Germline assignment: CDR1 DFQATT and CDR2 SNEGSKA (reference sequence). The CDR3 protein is CSASPRLIGSPLHF. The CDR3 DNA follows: TGCAGTGCTAGCCCACGGCTCATAGGTTCACCCCTCCACTTT.